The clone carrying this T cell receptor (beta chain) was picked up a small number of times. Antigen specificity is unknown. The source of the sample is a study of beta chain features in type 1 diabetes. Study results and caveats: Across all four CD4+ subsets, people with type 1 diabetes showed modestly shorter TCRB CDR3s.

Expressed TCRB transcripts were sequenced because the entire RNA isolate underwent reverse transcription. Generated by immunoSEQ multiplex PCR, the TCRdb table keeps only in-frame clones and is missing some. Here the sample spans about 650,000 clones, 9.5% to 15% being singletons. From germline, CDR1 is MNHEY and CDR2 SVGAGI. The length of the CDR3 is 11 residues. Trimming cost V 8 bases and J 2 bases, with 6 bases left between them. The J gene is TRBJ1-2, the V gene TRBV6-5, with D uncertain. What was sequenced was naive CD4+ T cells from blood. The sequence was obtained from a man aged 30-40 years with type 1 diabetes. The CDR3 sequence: CASYGNYGYTF. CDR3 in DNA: TGTGCCAGCTACGGGAACTATGGCTACACCTTC.